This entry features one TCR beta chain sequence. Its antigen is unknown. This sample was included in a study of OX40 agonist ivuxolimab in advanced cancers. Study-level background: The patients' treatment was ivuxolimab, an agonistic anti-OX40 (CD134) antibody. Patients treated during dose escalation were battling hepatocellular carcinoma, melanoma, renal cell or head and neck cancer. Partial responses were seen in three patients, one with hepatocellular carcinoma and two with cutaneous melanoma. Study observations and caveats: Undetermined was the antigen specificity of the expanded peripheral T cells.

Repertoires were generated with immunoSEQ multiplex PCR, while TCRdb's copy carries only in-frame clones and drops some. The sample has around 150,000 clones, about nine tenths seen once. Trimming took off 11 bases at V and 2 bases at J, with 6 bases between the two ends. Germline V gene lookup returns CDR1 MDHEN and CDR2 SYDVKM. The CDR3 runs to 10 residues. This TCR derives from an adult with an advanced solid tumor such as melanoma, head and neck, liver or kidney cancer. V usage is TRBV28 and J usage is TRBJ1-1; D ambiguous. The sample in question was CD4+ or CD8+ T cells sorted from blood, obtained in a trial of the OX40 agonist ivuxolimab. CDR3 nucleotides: TGTGCCTGCGGCAACACTGAAGCTTTCTTT. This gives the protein CACGNTEAFF.